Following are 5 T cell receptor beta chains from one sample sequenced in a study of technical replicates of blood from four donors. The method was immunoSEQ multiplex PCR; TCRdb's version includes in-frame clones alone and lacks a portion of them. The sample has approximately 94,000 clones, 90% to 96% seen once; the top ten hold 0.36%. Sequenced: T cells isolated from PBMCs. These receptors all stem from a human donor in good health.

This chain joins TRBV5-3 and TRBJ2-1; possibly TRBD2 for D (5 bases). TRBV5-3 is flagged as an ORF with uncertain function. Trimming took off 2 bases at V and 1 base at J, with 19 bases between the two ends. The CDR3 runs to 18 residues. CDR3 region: CARSFKSAEKKSYNEQFF. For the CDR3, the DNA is TGTGCCAGAAGCTTTAAGTCAGCGGAGAAAAAATCCTACAATGAGCAGTTCTTC.

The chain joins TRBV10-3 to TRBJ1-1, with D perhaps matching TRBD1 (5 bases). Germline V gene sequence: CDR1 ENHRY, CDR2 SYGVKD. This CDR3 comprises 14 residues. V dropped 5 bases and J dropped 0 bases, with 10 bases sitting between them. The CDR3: CAISRDSMNTEAFF. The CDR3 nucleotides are TGTGCCATCAGTCGTGACAGCATGAACACTGAAGCTTTCTTT.

CDR3 sequence (DNA): TGTGCCAGCAGCTATACGGAGGGCCAAGGCACTGAAGCTTTCTTT. This translates into CASSYTEGQGTEAFF. The V gene is TRBV11-1, the J gene TRBJ1-1; D is uncertain. The CDR3 runs to 15 residues. Trimming pared 4 bases from V and 4 bases from J, leaving 16 bases between. The V gene's germline CDR1 is SGHAT and CDR2 FQDESV (reference sequence).

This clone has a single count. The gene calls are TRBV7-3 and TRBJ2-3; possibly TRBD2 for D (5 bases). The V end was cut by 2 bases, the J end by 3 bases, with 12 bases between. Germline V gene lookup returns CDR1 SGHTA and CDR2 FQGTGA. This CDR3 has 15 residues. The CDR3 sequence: CASSLRGSITDTQYF. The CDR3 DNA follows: TGTGCCAGCAGCTTACGTGGGAGTATTACAGATACGCAGTATTTT.

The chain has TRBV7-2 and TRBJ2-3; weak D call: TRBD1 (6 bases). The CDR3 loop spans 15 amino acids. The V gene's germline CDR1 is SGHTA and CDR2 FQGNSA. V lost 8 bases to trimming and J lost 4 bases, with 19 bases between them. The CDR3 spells CASLDYTGLPDTQYF. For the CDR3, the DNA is TGTGCCAGCCTTGACTATACAGGGCTTCCAGATACGCAGTATTTT.